This paragraph reports one T cell receptor (beta chain). Authors' analysis steps: Nucleated cell number was recorded as an estimate derived from reference gene primer amplification. Clones were sequenced by immunoSEQ multiplex PCR, and TCRdb holds only the in-frame ones, with some missing. That table gives V, J and clone size, and the DNA gave D and trimming. The sample contains around 190,000 clones, about 80% of which appear only once. The sample is drawn from a study of blood T cell repertoires in COVID-19. Study details: Italy, Spain and the United States were the sources of the convalescent and acute COVID-19 samples. The cDNA or gDNA used as material had been derived from T cells, B-cell-depleted T cells, or PBMCs.

The CDR3 has 16 residues. The germline V gene has CDR1 MGHDK and CDR2 SYGVNS. V was pared by 2 bases and J by 7 bases, with 13 bases of the junction left unmatched. The J gene is TRBJ2-7, the V gene TRBV25-1; TRBD2 agrees at 8 bases. Sequenced material: peripheral blood. The clonotype comes from a man between 60 and 70 years old with acute or convalescent COVID-19. The CDR3 nucleotides read TGTGCCAGCAGTGAAGGTTGGGCTAGCGGGTATGTTGAGCAGTACTTC. As protein: CASSEGWASGYVEQYF.